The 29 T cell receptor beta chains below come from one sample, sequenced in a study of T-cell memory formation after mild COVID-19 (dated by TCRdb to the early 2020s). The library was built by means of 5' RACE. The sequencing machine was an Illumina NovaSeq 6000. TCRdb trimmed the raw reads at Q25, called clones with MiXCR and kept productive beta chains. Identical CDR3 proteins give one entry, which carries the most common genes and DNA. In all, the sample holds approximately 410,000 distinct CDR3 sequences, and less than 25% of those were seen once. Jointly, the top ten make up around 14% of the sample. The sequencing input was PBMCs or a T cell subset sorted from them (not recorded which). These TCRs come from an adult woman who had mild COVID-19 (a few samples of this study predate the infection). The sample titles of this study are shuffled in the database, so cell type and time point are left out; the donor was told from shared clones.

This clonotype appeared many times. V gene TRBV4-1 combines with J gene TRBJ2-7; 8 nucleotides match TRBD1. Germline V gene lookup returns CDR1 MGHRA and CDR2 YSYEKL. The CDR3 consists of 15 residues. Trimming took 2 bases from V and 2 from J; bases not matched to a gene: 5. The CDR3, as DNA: TGCGCCAGCAGCCAACTGACAGGGGTCGCCTACGAGCAGTACTTC. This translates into CASSQLTGVAYEQYF.

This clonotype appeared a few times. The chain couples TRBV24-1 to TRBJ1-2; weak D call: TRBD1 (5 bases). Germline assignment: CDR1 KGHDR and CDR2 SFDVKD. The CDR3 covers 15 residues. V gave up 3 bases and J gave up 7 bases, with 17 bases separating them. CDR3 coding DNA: TGTGCCACCAGTGATAGCAGGGTTGAGATGCGTGGCTACACCTTC. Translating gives CATSDSRVEMRGYTF.

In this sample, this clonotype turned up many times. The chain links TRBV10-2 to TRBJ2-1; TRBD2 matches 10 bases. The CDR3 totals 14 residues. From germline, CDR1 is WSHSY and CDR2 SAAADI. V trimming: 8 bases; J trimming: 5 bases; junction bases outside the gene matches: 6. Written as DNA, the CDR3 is TGCGCCAGCGGAACTAGCGGGGCCAACAATGAGCAGTTCTTC. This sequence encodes CASGTSGANNEQFF.

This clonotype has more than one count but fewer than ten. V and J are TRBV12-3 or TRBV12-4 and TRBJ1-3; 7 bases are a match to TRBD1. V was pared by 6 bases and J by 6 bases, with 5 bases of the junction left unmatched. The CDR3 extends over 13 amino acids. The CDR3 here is CASRSTGENTIYF. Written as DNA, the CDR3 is TGTGCCAGCAGATCCACAGGGGAAAACACCATATATTTT.

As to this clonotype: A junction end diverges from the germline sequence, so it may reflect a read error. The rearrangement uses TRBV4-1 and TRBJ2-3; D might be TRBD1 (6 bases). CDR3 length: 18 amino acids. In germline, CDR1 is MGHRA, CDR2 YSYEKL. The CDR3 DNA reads TGCGCCAGCAGTCAAGGGGGTGTTGGGACCAGTATTTTTGATACGCAGTATTTT. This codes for CASSQGGVGTSIFDTQYF.

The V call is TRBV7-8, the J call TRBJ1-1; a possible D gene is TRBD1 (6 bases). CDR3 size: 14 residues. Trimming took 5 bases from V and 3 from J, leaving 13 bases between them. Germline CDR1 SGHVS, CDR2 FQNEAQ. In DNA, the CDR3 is TGTGCCAGCAGCCCCGAGGGGGTAGACACTGAAGCTTTCTTT. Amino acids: CASSPEGVDTEAFF. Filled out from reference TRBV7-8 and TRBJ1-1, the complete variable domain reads GAGVSQSPRYKVAKRGQDVALRCDPISGHVSLFWYQQALGQGPEFLTYFQNEAQLDKSGLPSDRFFAERPEGSVSTLKIQRTQQEDSAVYLCASSPEGVDTEAFFGQGTRLTVV.

CDR3 coding DNA: TGTGCCAGCAGCTCGCCGCTCACAGATACGCAGTATTTT. Translated: CASSSPLTDTQYF. This rearrangement joins TRBV7-2 to TRBJ2-3; D call uncertain. The V gene's germline CDR1 is SGHTA and CDR2 FQGNSA. The CDR3 has 13 amino acids. Trimming left V 4 bases short and J 2 bases short, with 7 bases between. The full variable domain, with the rest looked up from reference TRBV7-2 and TRBJ2-3, is GAGVSQSPSNKVTEKGKDVELRCDPISGHTALYWYRQSLGQGLEFLIYFQGNSAPDKSGLPSDRFSAERTGGSVSTLTIQRTQQEDSAVYLCASSSPLTDTQYFGPGTRLTVL.

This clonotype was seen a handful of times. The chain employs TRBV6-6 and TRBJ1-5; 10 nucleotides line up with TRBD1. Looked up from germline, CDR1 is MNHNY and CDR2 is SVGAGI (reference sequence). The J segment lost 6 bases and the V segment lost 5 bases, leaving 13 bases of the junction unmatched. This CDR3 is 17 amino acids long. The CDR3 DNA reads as TGTGCCAGCAGTAATCCCGGGACAGGGGTGGGGAGTCAGCCCCAGCATTTT. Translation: CASSNPGTGVGSQPQHF.

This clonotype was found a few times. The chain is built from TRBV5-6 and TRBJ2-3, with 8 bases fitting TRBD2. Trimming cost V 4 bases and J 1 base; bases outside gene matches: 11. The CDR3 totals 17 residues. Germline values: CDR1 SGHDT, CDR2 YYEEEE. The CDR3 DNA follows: TGTGCCAGCAGCCAGGGACTAGAGCTGGTGGGCACAGATACGCAGTATTTT. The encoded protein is CASSQGLELVGTDTQYF.

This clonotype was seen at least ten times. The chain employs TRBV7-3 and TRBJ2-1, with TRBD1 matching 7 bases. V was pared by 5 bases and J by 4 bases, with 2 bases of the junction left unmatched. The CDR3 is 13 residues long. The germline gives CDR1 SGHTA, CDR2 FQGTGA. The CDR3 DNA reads TGTGCCAGCAGCCCAGGGGGATACAATGAGCAGTTCTTC. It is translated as CASSPGGYNEQFF.

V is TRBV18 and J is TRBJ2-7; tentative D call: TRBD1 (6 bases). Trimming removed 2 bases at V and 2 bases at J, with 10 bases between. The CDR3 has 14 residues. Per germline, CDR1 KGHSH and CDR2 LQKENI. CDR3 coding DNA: TGTGCCAGCTCACCAACCCAGGGGCCCTACGAGCAGTACTTC. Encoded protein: CASSPTQGPYEQYF.

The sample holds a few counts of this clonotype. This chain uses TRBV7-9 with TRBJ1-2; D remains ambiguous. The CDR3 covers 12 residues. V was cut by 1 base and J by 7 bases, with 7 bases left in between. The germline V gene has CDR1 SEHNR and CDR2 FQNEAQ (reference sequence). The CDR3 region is CASSLGLFGYTF. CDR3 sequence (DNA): TGTGCCAGCAGCTTAGGGCTCTTTGGCTACACCTTC.

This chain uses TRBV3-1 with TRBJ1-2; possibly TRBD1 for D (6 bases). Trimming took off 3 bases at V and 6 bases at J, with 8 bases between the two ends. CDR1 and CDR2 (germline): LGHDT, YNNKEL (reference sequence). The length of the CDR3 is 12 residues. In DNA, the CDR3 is TGTGCCAGCAGCCACGGGGGCCATGGCTACACCTTC. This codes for CASSHGGHGYTF.

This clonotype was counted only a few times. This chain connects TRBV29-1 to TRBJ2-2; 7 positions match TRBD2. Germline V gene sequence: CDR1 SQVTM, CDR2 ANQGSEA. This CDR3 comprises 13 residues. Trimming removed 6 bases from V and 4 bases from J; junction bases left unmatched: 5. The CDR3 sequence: CSVGGSSTGELFF. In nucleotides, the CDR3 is TGCAGCGTGGGGGGGTCCAGCACCGGGGAGCTGTTTTTT.

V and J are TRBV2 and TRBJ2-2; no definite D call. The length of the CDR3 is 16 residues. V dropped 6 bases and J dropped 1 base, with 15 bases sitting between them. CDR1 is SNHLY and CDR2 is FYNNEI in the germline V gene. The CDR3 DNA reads TGTGCCAGCAGCGACGAGAGTGGTCGGAACACCGGGGAGCTGTTTTTT. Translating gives CASSDESGRNTGELFF.

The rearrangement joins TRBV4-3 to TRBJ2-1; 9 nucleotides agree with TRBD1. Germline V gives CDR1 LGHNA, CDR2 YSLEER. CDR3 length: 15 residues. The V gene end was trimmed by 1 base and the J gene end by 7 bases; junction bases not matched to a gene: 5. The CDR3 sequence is CASSQVQGAKNEQFF. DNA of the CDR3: TGCGCCAGCAGCCAAGTACAGGGGGCAAAGAATGAGCAGTTCTTC.

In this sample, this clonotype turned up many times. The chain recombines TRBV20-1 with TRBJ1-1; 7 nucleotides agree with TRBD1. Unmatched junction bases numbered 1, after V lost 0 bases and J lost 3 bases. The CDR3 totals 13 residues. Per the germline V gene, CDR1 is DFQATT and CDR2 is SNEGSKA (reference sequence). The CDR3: CSARETGDTEAFF. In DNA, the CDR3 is TGCAGTGCTAGAGAAACAGGGGACACTGAAGCTTTCTTT.

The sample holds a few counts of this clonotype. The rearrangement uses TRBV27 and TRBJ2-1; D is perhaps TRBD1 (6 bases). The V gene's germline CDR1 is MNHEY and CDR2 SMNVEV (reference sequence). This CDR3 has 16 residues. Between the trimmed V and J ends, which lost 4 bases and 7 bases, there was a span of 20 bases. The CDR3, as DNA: TGTGCCAGCAGTTCGGTGGGAGAGGTAGGGGGTAATGAGCAGTTCTTC. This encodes CASSSVGEVGGNEQFF.

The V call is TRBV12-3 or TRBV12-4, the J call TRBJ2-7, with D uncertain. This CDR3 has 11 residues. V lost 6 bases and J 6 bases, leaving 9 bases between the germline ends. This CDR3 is CASRVGSEQYF. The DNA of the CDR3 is TGTGCCAGCAGAGTAGGTTCCGAGCAGTACTTC.

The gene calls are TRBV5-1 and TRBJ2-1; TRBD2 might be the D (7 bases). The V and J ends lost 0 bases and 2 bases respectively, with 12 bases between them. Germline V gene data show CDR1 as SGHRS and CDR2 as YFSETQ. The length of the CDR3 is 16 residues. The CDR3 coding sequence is TGCGCCAGCAGCTTGGATGGGGGGGGCGCCTACAATGAGCAGTTCTTC. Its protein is CASSLDGGGAYNEQFF.

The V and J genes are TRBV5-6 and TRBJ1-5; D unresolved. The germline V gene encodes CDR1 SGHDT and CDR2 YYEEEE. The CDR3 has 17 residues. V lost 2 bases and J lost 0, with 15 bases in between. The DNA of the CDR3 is TGTGCCAGCAGCTTCATGGACGGAGAATATAGCAATCAGCCCCAGCATTTT. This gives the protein CASSFMDGEYSNQPQHF.

CDR3 residues: CSAPLIGETQYF. The CDR3 region has the DNA TGCAGTGCTCCCCTTATAGGGGAGACCCAGTACTTC. The J gene is TRBJ2-5, the V gene TRBV20-1; D is undetermined. The CDR3 contains 12 residues. Looked up from germline, CDR1 is DFQATT and CDR2 is SNEGSKA (reference sequence). Trimming pared 5 bases from V and 5 bases from J, leaving 12 bases between.

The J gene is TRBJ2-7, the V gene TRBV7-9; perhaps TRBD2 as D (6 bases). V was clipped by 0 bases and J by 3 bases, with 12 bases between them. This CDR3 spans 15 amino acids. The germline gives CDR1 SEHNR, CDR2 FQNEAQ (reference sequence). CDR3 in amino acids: CASSLAGGRYYEQYF. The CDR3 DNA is TGTGCCAGCAGCTTAGCAGGTGGGAGGTACTACGAGCAGTACTTC.

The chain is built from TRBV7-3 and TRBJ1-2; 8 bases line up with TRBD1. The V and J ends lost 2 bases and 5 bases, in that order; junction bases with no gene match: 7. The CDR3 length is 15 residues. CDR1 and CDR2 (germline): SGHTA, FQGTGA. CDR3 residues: CASSLSAGGNYGYTF. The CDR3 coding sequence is TGTGCCAGCAGCTTATCGGCAGGGGGCAATTATGGCTACACCTTC.

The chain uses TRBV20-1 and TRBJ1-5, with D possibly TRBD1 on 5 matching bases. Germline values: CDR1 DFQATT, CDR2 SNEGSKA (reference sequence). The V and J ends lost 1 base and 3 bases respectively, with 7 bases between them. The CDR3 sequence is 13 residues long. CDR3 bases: TGCAGTGCTAGAGGGGGCCCCAATCAGCCCCAGCATTTT. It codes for CSARGGPNQPQHF.

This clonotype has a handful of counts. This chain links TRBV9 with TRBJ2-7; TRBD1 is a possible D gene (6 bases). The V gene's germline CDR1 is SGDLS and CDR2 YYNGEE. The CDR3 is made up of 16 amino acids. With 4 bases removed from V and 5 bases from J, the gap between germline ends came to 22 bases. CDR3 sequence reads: CASSPRVGGRVHEQYF. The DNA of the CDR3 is TGTGCCAGCAGCCCCCGGGTTGGGGGCAGGGTACACGAGCAGTACTTC.

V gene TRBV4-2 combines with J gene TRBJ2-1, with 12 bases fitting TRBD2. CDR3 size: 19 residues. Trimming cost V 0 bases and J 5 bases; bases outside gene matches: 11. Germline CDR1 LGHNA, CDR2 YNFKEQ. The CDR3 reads CASSQDLLPSGRGDNEQFF. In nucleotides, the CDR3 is TGTGCCAGCAGCCAAGATCTCTTACCTAGCGGGAGGGGAGACAATGAGCAGTTCTTC.

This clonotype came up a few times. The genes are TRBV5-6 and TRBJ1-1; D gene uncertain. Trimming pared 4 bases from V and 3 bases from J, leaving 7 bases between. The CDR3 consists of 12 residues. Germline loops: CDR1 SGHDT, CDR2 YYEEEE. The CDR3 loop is CASSERDTEAFF. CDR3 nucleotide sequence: TGTGCCAGCAGCGAGAGGGACACTGAAGCTTTCTTT.

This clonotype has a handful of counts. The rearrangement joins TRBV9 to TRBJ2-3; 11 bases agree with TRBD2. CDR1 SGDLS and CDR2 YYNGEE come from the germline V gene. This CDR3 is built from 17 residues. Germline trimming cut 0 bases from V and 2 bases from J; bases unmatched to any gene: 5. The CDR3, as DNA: TGTGCCAGCAGCGTAGTTGGGACTAGCGGCCACACAGATACGCAGTATTTT. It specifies CASSVVGTSGHTDTQYF.